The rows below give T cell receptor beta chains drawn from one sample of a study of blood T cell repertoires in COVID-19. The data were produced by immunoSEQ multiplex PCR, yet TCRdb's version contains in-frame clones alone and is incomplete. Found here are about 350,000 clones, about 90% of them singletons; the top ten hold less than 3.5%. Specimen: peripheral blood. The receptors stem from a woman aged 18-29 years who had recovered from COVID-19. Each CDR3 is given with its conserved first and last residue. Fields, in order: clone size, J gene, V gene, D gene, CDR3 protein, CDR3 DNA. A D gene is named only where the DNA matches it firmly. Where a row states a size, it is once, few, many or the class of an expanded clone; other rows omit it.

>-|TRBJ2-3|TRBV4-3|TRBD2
CASSLRTSGRGLGDTQYF
TGCGCCAGCAGCCTCCGGACTAGCGGGAGAGGGTTAGGAGATACGCAGTATTTT
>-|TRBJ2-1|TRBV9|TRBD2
CASSEGLTANEQFF
TGTGCCAGCAGCGAGGGACTAACGGCCAATGAGCAGTTCTTC
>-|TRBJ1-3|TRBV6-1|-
CASSERQGTGNTIYF
TGTGCCAGCAGTGAAAGGCAGGGGACTGGAAACACCATATATTTT
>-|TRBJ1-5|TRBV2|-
CASRHPGGGQGQPQHF
TGTGCCAGCAGGCACCCCGGCGGGGGGCAGGGTCAGCCCCAGCATTTT
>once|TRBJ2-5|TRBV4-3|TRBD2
CASSQGLAGEGETQYF
TGCGCCAGCAGCCAAGGACTAGCGGGGGAGGGGGAGACCCAGTACTTC
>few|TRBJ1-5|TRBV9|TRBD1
CASSTGQGSNQPQHF
TGTGCCAGCAGCACGGGACAGGGTAGCAATCAGCCCCAGCATTTT
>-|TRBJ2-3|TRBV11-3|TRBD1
CASSPPGQGTDTQYF
TGTGCCAGCAGCCCTCCGGGACAGGGGACGGATACGCAGTATTTT
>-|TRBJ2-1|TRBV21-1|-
CASSKVTGGSGNEQFF
TGTGCCAGCAGCAAAGTTACGGGAGGGTCTGGCAATGAGCAGTTCTTC
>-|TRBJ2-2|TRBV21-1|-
CASTPGQVSTGELFF
TGTGCCAGCACCCCGGGACAGGTCTCCACCGGGGAGCTGTTTTTT
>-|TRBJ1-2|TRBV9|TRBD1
CASSVAPNRGRINYGYTF
TGTGCCAGCAGCGTAGCGCCTAACAGGGGGCGCATAAACTATGGCTACACCTTC
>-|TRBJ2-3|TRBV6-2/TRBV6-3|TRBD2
CASSFGPGLAGVHTQYF
TGTGCCAGCAGTTTCGGACCGGGACTAGCGGGAGTACATACGCAGTATTTT
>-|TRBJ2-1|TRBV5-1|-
CASSLGTSYNEQFF
TGCGCCAGCAGCCTCGGGACATCCTACAATGAGCAGTTCTTC
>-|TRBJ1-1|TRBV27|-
CASSYAGRTEAFF
TGTGCCAGCAGTTATGCCGGTCGGACTGAAGCTTTCTTT
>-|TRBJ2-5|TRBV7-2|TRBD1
CASSSNQGVEETQYF
TGTGCCAGCAGCTCAAATCAGGGGGTTGAAGAGACCCAGTACTTC
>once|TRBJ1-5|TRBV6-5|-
CASSFTAVDNQPQHF
TGTGCCAGCAGTTTCACGGCGGTTGACAATCAGCCCCAGCATTTT
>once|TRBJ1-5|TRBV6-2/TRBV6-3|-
CASSYTSGGNQPQHF
TGTGCCAGCAGTTACACTTCGGGAGGGAATCAGCCCCAGCATTTT
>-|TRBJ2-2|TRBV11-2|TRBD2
CASSSESSGSITGELFF
TGTGCCAGCAGTTCTGAATCTAGCGGGAGTATCACCGGGGAGCTGTTTTTT
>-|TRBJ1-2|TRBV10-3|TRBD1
CAISVIEDREYGYTF
TGTGCCATCAGTGTAATAGAGGACAGGGAATATGGCTACACCTTC
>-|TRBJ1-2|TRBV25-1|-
CASSEDTAGGVYGYTF
TGTGCCAGCAGTGAAGATACGGCCGGAGGGGTCTATGGCTACACCTTC
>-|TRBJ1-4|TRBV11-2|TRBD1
CASSRQETGGWNEKLFF
TGTGCCAGCAGCCGACAGGAGACAGGGGGCTGGAATGAAAAACTGTTTTTT
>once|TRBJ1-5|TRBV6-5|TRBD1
CASRLGTGKNQPQHF
TGTGCCAGCAGGTTAGGGACAGGGAAAAATCAGCCCCAGCATTTT
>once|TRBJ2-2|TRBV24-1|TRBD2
CATSDPAGTNTGELFF
TGTGCCACCAGTGACCCAGCGGGGACGAACACCGGGGAGCTGTTTTTT
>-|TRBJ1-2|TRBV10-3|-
CAISGGRRSNYGYTF
TGTGCCATCAGTGGAGGCCGGAGGTCTAACTATGGCTACACCTTC
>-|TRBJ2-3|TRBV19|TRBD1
CASSRRQGTDTQYF
TGTGCCAGTAGTCGGCGACAGGGTACAGATACGCAGTATTTT
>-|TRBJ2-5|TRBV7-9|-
CASSSTQETQYF
TGTGCCAGCAGCTCCACACAAGAGACCCAGTACTTC
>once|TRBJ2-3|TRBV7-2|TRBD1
CASSDGQGPLDTQYF
TGTGCCAGCAGCGATGGACAGGGACCTCTGGATACGCAGTATTTT
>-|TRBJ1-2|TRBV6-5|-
CASSYHRSGDGYTF
TGTGCCAGCAGTTACCACCGATCAGGGGATGGCTACACCTTC
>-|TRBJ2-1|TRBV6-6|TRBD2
CASIPTSGSHNEQFF
TGTGCCAGCATTCCAACTAGCGGGAGTCACAATGAGCAGTTCTTC
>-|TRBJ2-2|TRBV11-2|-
CASRNVRGGMTGELFF
TGTGCCAGCAGAAACGTCCGGGGTGGGATGACCGGGGAGCTGTTTTTT
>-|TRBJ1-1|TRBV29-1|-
CSVKAQGGRAFF
TGCAGCGTGAAGGCCCAGGGAGGTAGGGCTTTCTTT
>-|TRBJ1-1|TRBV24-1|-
CATSWGGDTEAFF
TGTGCCACCAGTTGGGGGGGGGACACTGAAGCTTTCTTT
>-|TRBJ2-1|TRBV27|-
CASSPLIAGEQFF
TGTGCCAGCAGCCCCCTTATTGCCGGTGAGCAGTTCTTC
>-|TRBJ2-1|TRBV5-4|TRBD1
CASSSGGIVNEQFF
TGTGCCAGCAGTTCAGGGGGCATAGTCAATGAGCAGTTCTTC
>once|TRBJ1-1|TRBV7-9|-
CASSRNRGTEAFF
TGTGCCAGCAGCCGGAATCGGGGGACTGAAGCTTTCTTT
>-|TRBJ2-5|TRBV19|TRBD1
CASSIVQGAETQYF
TGTGCCAGTAGTATAGTACAGGGGGCTGAGACCCAGTACTTC
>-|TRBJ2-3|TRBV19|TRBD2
CASSIGLAGGGGMADTQYF
TGTGCCAGTAGTATCGGACTAGCGGGAGGGGGGGGTATGGCAGATACGCAGTATTTT
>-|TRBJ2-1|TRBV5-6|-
CASSLADGTGKFF
TGTGCCAGCAGCTTGGCCGACGGGACTGGTAAGTTCTTC
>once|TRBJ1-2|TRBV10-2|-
CASSESREGYGYTF
TGCGCCAGCAGTGAGTCCAGGGAGGGGTATGGCTACACCTTC
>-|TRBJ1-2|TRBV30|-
CAWSSGQWSYGYTF
TGTGCCTGGAGCAGCGGGCAGTGGAGCTATGGCTACACCTTC
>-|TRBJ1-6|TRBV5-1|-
CASSFNRDGSPLHF
TGCGCCAGCAGCTTCAACAGGGATGGCTCACCCCTCCACTTT
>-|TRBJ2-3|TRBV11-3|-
CASSFEAGYRDTQYF
TGTGCCAGCAGCTTCGAGGCAGGGTATAGAGATACGCAGTATTTT
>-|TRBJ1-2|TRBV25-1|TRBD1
CASSGFTGGLGYTF
TGTGCCAGCAGTGGGTTTACAGGGGGACTCGGCTACACCTTC
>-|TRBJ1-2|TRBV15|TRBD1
CATSGLPTRTGRGYYGYTF
TGTGCCACCAGCGGGTTACCAACGCGGACAGGGAGAGGCTACTATGGCTACACCTTC
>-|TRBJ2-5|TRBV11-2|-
CASSLRGLKEGTQYF
TGTGCCAGCAGCTTAAGGGGCCTTAAGGAAGGGACCCAGTACTTC
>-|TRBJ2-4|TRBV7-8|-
CASSLDLSRGGIQYF
TGTGCCAGCAGCTTAGACCTCTCCCGGGGAGGCATTCAGTACTTC
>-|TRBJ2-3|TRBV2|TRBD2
CASRREVGTDTQYF
TGTGCCAGCAGGCGGGAGGTCGGCACAGATACGCAGTATTTT
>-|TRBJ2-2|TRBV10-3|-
CAIRRQGNTGELFF
TGTGCCATCAGGCGCCAGGGAAACACCGGGGAGCTGTTTTTT
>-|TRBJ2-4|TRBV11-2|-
CATLTLLSKNIQYF
TGTGCCACGCTTACTCTCCTCTCCAAAAACATTCAGTACTTC